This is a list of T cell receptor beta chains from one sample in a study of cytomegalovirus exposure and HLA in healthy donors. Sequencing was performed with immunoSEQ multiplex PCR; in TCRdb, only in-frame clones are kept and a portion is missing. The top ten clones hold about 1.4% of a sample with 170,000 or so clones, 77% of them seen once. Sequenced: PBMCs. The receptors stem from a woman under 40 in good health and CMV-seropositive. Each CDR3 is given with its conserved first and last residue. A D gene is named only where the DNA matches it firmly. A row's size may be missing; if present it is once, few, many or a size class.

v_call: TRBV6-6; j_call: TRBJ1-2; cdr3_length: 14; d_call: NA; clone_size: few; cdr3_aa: CASSPPQGTYGYTF; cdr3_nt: TGTGCCAGCAGCCCGCCCCAGGGGACCTATGGCTACACCTTC
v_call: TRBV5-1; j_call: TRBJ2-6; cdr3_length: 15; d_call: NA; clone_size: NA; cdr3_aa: CASSLAGAGANVLTF; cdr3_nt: TGCGCCAGCAGCTTGGCGGGGGCTGGGGCCAACGTCCTGACTTTC
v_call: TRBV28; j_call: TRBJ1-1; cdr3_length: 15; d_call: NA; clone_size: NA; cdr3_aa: CASTSGGWRGTEAFF; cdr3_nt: TGTGCCAGCACCTCCGGGGGGTGGAGAGGCACTGAAGCTTTCTTT
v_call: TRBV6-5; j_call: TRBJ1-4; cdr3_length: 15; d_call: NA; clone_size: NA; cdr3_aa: CASSYSRNYNEKLFF; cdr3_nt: TGTGCCAGCAGTTACTCGCGGAATTACAATGAAAAACTGTTTTTT
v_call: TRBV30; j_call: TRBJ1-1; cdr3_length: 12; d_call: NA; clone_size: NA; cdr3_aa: CAWSVPPGGAFF; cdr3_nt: TGTGCCTGGAGTGTACCCCCGGGGGGGGCTTTCTTT
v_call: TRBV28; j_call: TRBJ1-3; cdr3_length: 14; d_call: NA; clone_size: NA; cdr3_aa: CASSPSGSGNTIYF; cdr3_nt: TGTGCCAGCAGCCCCTCGGGCTCTGGAAACACCATATATTTT
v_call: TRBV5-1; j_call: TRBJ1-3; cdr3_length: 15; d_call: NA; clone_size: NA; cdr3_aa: CASSLAGGSGNTIYF; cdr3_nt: TGCGCCAGCAGCTTGGCCGGGGGATCTGGAAACACCATATATTTT
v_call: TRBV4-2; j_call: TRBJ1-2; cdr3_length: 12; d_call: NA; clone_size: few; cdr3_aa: CASSQDAFGYTF; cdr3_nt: TGTGCCAGCAGCCAAGATGCGTTCGGCTACACCTTC
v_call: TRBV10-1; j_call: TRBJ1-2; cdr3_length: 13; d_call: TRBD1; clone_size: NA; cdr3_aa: CASSWTGSDGYTF; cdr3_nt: TGCGCCAGCAGTTGGACAGGGTCGGATGGCTACACCTTC
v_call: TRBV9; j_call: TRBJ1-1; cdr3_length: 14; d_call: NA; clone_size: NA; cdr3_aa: CASSVPRDTFHAFF; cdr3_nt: TGTGCCAGCAGCGTACCCCGGGACACCTTTCATGCTTTCTTT
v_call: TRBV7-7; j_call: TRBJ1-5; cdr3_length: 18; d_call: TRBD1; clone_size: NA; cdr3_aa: CASSSPGTGAWSNQPQHF; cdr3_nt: TGTGCCAGCAGCTCCCCCGGGACAGGGGCTTGGAGCAATCAGCCCCAGCATTTT
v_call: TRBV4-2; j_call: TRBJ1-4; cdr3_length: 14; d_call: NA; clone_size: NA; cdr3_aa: CASSQDRPGEKLFF; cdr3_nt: TGTGCCAGCAGCCAAGATCGGCCGGGGGAAAAACTGTTTTTT
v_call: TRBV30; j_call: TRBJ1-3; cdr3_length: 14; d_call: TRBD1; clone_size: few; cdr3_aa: CAWSTGQGGNTIYF; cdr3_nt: TGTGCCTGGAGTACCGGACAGGGGGGAAACACCATATATTTT
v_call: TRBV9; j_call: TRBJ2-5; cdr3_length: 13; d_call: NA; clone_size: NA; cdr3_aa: CASSPMAEETQYF; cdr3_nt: TGTGCCAGCAGCCCAATGGCAGAAGAGACCCAGTACTTC
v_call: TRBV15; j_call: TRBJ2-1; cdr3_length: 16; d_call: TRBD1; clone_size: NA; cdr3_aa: CATSRTTGGGPNEQFF; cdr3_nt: TGTGCCACCAGCAGAACGACAGGGGGCGGGCCCAATGAGCAGTTCTTC
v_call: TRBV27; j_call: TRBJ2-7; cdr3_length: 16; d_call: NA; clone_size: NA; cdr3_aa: CASSLLATNGGYEQYF; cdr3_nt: TGTGCCAGCAGTTTATTGGCGACTAACGGGGGCTACGAGCAGTACTTC
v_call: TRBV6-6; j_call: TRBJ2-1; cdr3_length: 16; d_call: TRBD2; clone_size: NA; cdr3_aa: CASSYGTSGWYNEQFF; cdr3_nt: TGTGCCAGCAGTTACGGTACTAGCGGGTGGTACAATGAGCAGTTCTTC
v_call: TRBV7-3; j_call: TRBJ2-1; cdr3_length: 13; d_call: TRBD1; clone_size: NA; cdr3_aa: CASSLGQNNEQFF; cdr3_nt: TGTGCCAGCAGCTTGGGACAGAACAATGAGCAGTTCTTC
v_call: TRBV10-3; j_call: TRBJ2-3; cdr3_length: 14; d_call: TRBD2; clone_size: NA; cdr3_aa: CAIGTSGILDTQYF; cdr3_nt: TGTGCCATAGGGACTAGCGGGATACTAGATACGCAGTATTTT
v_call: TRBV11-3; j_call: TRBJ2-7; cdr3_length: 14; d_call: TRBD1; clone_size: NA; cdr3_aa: CASTPPDRGPEQYF; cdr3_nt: TGTGCCAGCACCCCTCCGGACAGGGGCCCCGAGCAGTACTTC